The T cell receptor beta chain under discussion was sequenced for a study of CD8 T cells in ankylosing spondylitis. Study-level points and caveats: Disease-linked clones were reportedly significantly enriched in matched ankylosing spondylitis synovial fluid. Made up of about eight highly homologous variants, a TCR beta motif appeared characteristic of ankylosing spondylitis blood.

TCRdb used MiXCR to reprocess the 5' RACE reads, holding one entry per CDR3 protein. The sample carries 750,000 to 850,000 distinct CDR3 sequences, about 12% recorded once. CDR1 LGHNA and CDR2 YNFKEQ come from the germline V gene. The CDR3 extends over 14 amino acids. V was clipped by 3 bases and J by 6 bases; unmatched bases: 6. This clonotype was seen repeatedly, ten times or more. Antigen unknown. This chain uses TRBV4-2 with TRBJ2-7, with 9 bases identical to TRBD2. Sequencing was done on a sample of blood, either unsorted or a sorted T cell fraction (not recorded which). The receptor comes from a male donor with ankylosing spondylitis. The CDR3 loop reads CASSQASGKVEQYF. DNA for the CDR3: TGTGCCAGCAGCCAGGCTAGCGGGAAAGTCGAGCAGTACTTC.